The clone carrying this T cell receptor (beta chain) was detected many times. The antigen is not known. The V end was cut by 3 bases, the J end by 1 base, with 9 bases between. Germline loops: CDR1 SGHDN, CDR2 FVKESK. The CDR3 is 14 amino acids. These data originate in a study of T cells after yellow fever vaccination. Whole-study results and caveats: In post-booster samples, most primary-vaccination clones reappeared (just under 98% CD4, roughly 89% CD8). There was a possibility that FACS-sorted repertoires contained abundant clonotypes contaminating from the bulk population.

TCR cDNA was made by 5'RACE template switching, adding a universal primer site and UMIs. TCRdb re-analysed the 5' RACE reads in MiXCR, keeping a single row per CDR3 protein. The sample includes 100,000 to 150,000 distinct CDR3 sequences, approximately 9% of them seen just once. This TCR came from a man aged 18 to 30 who received the YFV17D yellow fever vaccine. The genes are TRBV14 and TRBJ2-5, with a tentative D call TRBD2 (6 bases). The specimen comprised CD8+ T cells sorted from PBMCs, sampled on the day of the yellow fever booster vaccination. The CDR3 DNA is TGTGCCAGCAGCCACCTGGAGGGCCAAGAGACCCAGTACTTC. This translates into CASSHLEGQETQYF.